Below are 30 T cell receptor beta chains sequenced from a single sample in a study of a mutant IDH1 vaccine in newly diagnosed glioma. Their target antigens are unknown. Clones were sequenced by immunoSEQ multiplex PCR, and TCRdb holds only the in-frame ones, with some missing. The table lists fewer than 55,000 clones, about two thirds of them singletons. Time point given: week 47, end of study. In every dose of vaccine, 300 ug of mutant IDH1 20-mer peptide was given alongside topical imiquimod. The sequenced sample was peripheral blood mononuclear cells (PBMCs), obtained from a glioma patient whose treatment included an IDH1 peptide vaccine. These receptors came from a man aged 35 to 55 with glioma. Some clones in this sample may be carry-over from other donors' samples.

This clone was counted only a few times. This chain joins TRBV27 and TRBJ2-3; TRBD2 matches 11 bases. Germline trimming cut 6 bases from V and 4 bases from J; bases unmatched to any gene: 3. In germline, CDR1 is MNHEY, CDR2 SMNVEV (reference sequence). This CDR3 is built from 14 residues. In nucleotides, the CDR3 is TGTGCCAGCAGATTAGCGGGGGGGTCAGATACGCAGTATTTT. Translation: CASRLAGGSDTQYF.

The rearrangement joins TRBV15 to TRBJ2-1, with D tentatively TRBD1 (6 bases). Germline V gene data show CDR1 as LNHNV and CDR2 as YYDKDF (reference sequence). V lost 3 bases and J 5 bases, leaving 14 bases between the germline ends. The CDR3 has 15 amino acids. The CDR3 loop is CATSRYRVEDNEQFF. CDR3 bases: TGTGCCACCAGCAGGTACAGGGTTGAGGACAATGAGCAGTTCTTC.

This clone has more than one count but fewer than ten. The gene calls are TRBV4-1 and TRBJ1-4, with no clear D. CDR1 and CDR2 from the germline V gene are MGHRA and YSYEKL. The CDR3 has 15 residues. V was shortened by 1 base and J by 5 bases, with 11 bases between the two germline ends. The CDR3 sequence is CASSQVSGSNEKLFF. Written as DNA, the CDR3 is TGCGCCAGCAGCCAAGTGTCGGGTTCCAATGAAAAACTGTTTTTT.

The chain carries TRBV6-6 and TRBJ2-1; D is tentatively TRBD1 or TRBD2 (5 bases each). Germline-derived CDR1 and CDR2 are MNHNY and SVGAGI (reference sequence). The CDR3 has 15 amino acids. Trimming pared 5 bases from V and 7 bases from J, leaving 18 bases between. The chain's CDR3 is CASSLGTELGNEQFF. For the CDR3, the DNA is TGTGCCAGCAGTCTTGGGACGGAACTCGGGAATGAGCAGTTCTTC.

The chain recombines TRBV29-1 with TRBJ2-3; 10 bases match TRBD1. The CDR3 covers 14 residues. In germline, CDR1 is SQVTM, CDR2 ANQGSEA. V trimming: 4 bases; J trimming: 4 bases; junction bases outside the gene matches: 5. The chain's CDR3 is CSVATGGTSDTQYF. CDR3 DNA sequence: TGCAGCGTTGCGACAGGGGGCACCTCAGATACGCAGTATTTT.

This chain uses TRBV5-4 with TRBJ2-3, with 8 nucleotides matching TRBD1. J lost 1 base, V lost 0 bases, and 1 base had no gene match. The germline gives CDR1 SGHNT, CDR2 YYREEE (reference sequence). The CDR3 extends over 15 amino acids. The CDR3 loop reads CASSLAGQGTDTQYF. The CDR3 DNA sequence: TGTGCCAGCAGCTTGGCGGGACAGGGCACAGATACGCAGTATTTT.

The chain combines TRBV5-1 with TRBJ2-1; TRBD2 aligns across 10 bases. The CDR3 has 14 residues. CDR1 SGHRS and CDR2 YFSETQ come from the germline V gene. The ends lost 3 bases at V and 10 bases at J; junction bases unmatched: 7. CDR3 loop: CASSSSGGAEEQFF. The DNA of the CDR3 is TGCGCCAGCAGCTCCAGCGGGGGGGCCGAGGAGCAGTTCTTC. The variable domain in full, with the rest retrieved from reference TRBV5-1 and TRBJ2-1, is KAGVTQTPRYLIKTRGQQVTLSCSPISGHRSVSWYQQTPGQGLQFLFEYFSETQRNKGNFPGRFSGRQFSNSRSEMNVSTLELGDSALYLCASSSSGGAEEQFFGPGTRLTVL.

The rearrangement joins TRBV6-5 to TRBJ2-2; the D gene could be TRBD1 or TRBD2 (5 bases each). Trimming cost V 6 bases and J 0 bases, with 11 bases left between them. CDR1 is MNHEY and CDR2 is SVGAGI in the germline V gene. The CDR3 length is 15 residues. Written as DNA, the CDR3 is TGTGCCAGCAGCCCTCGGGGCTCGAACACCGGGGAGCTGTTTTTT. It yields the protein CASSPRGSNTGELFF.

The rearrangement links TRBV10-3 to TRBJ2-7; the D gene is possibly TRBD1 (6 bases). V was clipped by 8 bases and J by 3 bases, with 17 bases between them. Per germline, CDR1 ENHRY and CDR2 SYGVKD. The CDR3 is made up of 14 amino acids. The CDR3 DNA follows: TGTGCCATCGCCCTAGGGGGAACCTACTACGAGCAGTACTTC. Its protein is CAIALGGTYYEQYF.

The CDR3 DNA sequence: TGCAGTGCTAGGTCCTTTGAGACCCAGTACTTC. Translation: CSARSFETQYF. The chain joins TRBV20-1 to TRBJ2-5, with D unresolved. There are 11 residues in the CDR3. Between the trimmed V and J ends, which lost 3 bases and 5 bases, there was a span of 7 bases. CDR1 and CDR2 from the germline V gene are DFQATT and SNEGSKA (reference sequence).

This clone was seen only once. CDR3 sequence: CAISRQGVNTEAFF. CDR3 bases: TGTGCCATCAGTCGTCAGGGTGTGAACACTGAAGCTTTCTTT. J is TRBJ1-1 and V is TRBV10-3; maybe TRBD1 (5 bases). CDR1 and CDR2 from the germline V gene are ENHRY and SYGVKD. This CDR3 is built from 14 residues. V was cut by 5 bases and J by 0 bases, with 10 bases left in between.

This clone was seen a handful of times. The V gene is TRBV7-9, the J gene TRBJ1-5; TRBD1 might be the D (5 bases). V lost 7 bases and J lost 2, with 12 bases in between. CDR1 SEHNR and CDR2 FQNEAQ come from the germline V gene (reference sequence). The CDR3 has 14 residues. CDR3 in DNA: TGTGCCAGCACAGGCAGGGATGGCAATCAGCCCCAGCATTTT. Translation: CASTGRDGNQPQHF.

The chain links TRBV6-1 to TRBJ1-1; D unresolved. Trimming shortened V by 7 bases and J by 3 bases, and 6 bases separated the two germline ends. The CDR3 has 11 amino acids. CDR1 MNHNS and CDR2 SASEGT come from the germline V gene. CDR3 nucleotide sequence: TGTGCCAGCATCGGGGACACTGAAGCTTTCTTT. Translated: CASIGDTEAFF.

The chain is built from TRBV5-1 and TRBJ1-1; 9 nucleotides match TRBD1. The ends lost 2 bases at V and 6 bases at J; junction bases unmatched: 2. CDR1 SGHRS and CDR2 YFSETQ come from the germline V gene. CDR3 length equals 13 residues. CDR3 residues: CASSLGQGPEAFF. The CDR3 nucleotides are TGCGCCAGCAGCTTAGGACAGGGGCCTGAAGCTTTCTTT.

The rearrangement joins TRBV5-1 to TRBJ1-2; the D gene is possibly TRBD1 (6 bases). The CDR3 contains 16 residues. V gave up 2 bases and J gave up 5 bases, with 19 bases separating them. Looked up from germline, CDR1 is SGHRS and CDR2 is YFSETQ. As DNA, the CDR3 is TGCGCCAGCAGCTTTGATTGGCAGGGAACAGGGTATGGCTACACCTTC. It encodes CASSFDWQGTGYGYTF.

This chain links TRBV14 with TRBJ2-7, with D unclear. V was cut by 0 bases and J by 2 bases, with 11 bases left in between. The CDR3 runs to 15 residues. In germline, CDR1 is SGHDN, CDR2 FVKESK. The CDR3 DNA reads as TGTGCCAGCAGCCAAGATGGGAACAGCCCCTACGAGCAGTACTTC. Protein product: CASSQDGNSPYEQYF.

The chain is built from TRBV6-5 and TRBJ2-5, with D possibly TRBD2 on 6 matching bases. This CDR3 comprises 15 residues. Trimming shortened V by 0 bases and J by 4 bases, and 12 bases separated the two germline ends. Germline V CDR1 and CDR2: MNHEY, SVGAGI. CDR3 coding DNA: TGTGCCAGCAGTTACTCCCCCGGGGGTGGAGAGACCCAGTACTTC. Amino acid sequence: CASSYSPGGGETQYF.

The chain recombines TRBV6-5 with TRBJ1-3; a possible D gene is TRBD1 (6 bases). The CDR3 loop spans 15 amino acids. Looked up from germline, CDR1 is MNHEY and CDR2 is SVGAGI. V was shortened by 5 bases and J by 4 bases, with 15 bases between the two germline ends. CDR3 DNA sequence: TGTGCCAGCAGTGCGAACAGGGCTACAGGAAACACCATATATTTT. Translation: CASSANRATGNTIYF.

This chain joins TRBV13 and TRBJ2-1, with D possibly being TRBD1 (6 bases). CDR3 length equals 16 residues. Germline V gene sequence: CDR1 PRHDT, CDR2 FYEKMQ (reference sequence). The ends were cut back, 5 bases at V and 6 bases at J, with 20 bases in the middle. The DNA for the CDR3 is TGTGCCAGCAGCCCGGAGACAGGTAACCCCTCCAATGAGCAGTTCTTC. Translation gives CASSPETGNPSNEQFF.

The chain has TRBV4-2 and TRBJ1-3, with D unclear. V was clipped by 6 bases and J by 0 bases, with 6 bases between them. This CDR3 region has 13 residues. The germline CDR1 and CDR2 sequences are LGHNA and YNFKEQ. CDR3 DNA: TGTGCCAGCAGAGGGAACTCTGGAAACACCATATATTTT. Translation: CASRGNSGNTIYF.

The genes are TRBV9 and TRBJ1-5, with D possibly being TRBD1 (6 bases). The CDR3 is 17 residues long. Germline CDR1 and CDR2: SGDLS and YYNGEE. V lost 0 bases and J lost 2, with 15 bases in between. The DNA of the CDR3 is TGTGCCAGCAGCGTAGACGACGGGGGCTCGGGCAATCAGCCCCAGCATTTT. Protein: CASSVDDGGSGNQPQHF.

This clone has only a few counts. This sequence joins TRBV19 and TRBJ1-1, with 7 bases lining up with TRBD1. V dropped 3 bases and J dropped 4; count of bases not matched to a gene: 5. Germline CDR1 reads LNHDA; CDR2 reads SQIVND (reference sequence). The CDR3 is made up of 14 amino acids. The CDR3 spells CASSIEGAITEAFF. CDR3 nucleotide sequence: TGTGCCAGTAGTATCGAGGGGGCGATCACTGAAGCTTTCTTT.

For the CDR3, the DNA is TGTGCCAGCAGTGACTGGCTAGCGGGGAACAATGAGCAGTTCTTC. Its translation: CASSDWLAGNNEQFF. The chain couples TRBV2 to TRBJ2-1; 9 bases are a match to TRBD2. The germline CDR1 and CDR2 sequences are SNHLY and FYNNEI. After removal of 3 bases from V and 5 bases from J, the junction contained 5 bases not matched to a gene. The CDR3 totals 15 residues.

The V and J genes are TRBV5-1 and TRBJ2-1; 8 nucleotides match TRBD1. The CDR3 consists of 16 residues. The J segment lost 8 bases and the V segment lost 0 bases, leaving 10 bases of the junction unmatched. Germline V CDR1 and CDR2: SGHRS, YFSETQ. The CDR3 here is CASSLAGDRRDDEQFF. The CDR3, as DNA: TGCGCCAGCAGCTTGGCAGGGGACAGGAGGGACGATGAGCAGTTCTTC.

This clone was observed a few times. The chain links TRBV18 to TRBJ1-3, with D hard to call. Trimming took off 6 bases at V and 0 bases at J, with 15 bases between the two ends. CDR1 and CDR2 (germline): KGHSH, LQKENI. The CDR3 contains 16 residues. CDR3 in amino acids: CASSPGPPSSGNTIYF. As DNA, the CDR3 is TGTGCCAGCTCCCCGGGCCCGCCATCCTCTGGAAACACCATATATTTT. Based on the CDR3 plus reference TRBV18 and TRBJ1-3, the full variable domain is NAGVMQNPRHLVRRRGQEARLRCSPMKGHSHVYWYRQLPEEGLKFMVYLQKENIIDESGMPKERFSAEFPKEGPSILRIQQVVRGDSAAYFCASSPGPPSSGNTIYFGEGSWLTVV.

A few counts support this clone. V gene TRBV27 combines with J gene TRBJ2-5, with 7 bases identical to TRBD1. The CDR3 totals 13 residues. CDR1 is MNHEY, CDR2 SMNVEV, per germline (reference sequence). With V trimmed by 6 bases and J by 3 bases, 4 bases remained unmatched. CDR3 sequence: CASSRDRKETQYF. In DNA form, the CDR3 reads TGTGCCAGCAGCCGGGACAGAAAAGAGACCCAGTACTTC.

The CDR3 sequence is CASSRGLGASSEKLFF. CDR3 bases: TGTGCCAGTAGCCGGGGACTTGGAGCCTCATCTGAAAAACTGTTTTTT. This sequence joins TRBV19 and TRBJ1-4; tentatively, D is TRBD1 (5 bases). The CDR3 has 16 residues. Trimming removed 6 bases from V and 7 bases from J, with 21 bases in between. CDR1 is LNHDA, CDR2 SQIVND, per germline (reference sequence).

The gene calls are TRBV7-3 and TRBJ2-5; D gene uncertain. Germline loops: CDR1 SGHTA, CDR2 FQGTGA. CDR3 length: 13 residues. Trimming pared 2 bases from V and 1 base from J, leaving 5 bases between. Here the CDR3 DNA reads TGTGCCAGCAGCTTAGGGGTCCAAGAGACCCAGTACTTC. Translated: CASSLGVQETQYF.

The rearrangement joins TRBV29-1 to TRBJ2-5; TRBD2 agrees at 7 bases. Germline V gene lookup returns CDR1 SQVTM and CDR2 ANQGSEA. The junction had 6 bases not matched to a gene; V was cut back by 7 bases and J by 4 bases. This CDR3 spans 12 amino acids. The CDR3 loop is CSALGGGETQYF. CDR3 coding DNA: TGCAGCGCCCTGGGGGGGGGAGAGACCCAGTACTTC.

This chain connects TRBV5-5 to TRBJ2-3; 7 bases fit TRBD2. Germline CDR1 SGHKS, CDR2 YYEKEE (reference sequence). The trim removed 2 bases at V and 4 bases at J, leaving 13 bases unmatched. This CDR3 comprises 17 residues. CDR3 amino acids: CASSFSIAGPPPDTQYF. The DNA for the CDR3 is TGTGCCAGCAGCTTCTCAATAGCGGGCCCCCCACCAGATACGCAGTATTTT.